The 14 T cell receptor beta chains below all came from one sample that was sequenced in a study of blood T cell repertoires in COVID-19 (dated by TCRdb to the early 2020s). Library preparation used the immunoSEQ multiplex PCR assay. The clones in this table, taken by TCRdb from immuneACCESS, are in-frame only. Not every clone is retained; where verified, under half of the shortfall comes from an unresolved V gene, and the cause of the rest is unknown. Recorded for this sample are under 150,000 clones; around 89% of them occurred a single time. 4.6% of the sample rests with the top ten. Sequenced: peripheral blood. These receptors originate from a woman in her forties or fifties with acute or convalescent COVID-19.

The V gene is TRBV7-8, the J gene TRBJ2-7; 8 bases are a match to TRBD2. CDR1 is SGHVS, CDR2 FQNEAQ, per germline. The CDR3 is 15 amino acids. With V trimmed by 1 base and J by 0 bases, 2 bases remained unmatched. As DNA, the CDR3 is TGTGCCAGCAGCTTAGGGCGGGAGGACTCCTACGAGCAGTACTTC. Translating gives CASSLGREDSYEQYF. The entire variable domain, with the rest obtained from reference TRBV7-8 and TRBJ2-7, is as follows: GAGVSQSPRYKVAKRGQDVALRCDPISGHVSLFWYQQALGQGPEFLTYFQNEAQLDKSGLPSDRFFAERPEGSVSTLKIQRTQQEDSAVYLCASSLGREDSYEQYFGPGTRLTVT.

The V call is TRBV13, the J call TRBJ2-3; TRBD2 agrees at 12 bases. Germline-derived CDR1 and CDR2 are PRHDT and FYEKMQ (reference sequence). Germline trimming cut 2 bases from V and 6 bases from J; bases unmatched to any gene: 9. There are 17 residues in the CDR3. The CDR3 DNA reads as TGTGCCAGCAGCTTACGGACTAGCGGGAATCTAAGTGATACGCAGTATTTT. Translating it yields CASSLRTSGNLSDTQYF.

V gene TRBV7-9 combines with J gene TRBJ2-1, with a weak D call TRBD2 (7 bases). Germline loops: CDR1 SEHNR, CDR2 FQNEAQ (reference sequence). This CDR3 is built from 17 residues. Trimming left V 6 bases short and J 7 bases short, with 25 bases between. The CDR3 loop is CASRKTWMRGHMNEQFF. The CDR3 coding sequence is TGTGCCAGCAGGAAAACGTGGATGCGGGGGCATATGAATGAGCAGTTCTTC.

This sequence joins TRBV28 and TRBJ2-1, with 7 nucleotides matching TRBD1. This CDR3 is 14 amino acids long. Germline CDR1 and CDR2: MDHEN and SYDVKM. Losses at the gene ends were 4 bases for V and 4 bases for J; bases not matched to a gene: 4. Written as DNA, the CDR3 is TGTGCCAGCAGTTCAACAGGGGAATACAATGAGCAGTTCTTC. It yields the protein CASSSTGEYNEQFF. Variable domain in full (rest from reference TRBV28 and TRBJ2-1): DVKVTQSSRYLVKRTGEKVFLECVQDMDHENMFWYRQDPGLGLRLIYFSYDVKMKEKGDIPEGYSVSREKKERFSLILESASTNQTSMYLCASSSTGEYNEQFFGPGTRLTVL.

CDR3 bases: TGTGCCAGCAGACAGACAGGGGTCGACACCGGGGAGCTGTTTTTT. It codes for CASRQTGVDTGELFF. This rearrangement joins TRBV25-1 to TRBJ2-2; 8 nucleotides match TRBD1. The germline V gene has CDR1 MGHDK and CDR2 SYGVNS. This CDR3 is built from 15 residues. Germline trimming cut 6 bases from V and 3 bases from J; bases unmatched to any gene: 6.

This clone was seen only once. The chain joins TRBV19 to TRBJ2-2, with 9 bases fitting TRBD1. The V gene's germline CDR1 is LNHDA and CDR2 SQIVND (reference sequence). The J segment lost 7 bases and the V segment lost 10 bases, leaving 13 bases of the junction unmatched. The CDR3 sequence is 15 residues long. The CDR3 DNA follows: TGTGCCACCTTCTCCGGGACAGGGTTTGGCGGGGAGCTGTTTTTT. Protein sequence: CATFSGTGFGGELFF. Full variable domain (rest looked up from reference TRBV19 and TRBJ2-2): DGGITQSPKYLFRKEGQNVTLSCEQNLNHDAMYWYRQDPGQGLRLIYYSQIVNDFQKGDIAEGYSVSREKKESFPLTVTSAQKNPTAFYLCATFSGTGFGGELFFGEGSRLTVL.

This rearrangement joins TRBV10-1 to TRBJ1-2; D remains unclear. The CDR3 runs 13 residues. With 11 bases removed from V and 4 bases from J, the gap between germline ends came to 17 bases. Germline values: CDR1 WNHNN, CDR2 SYGVQD (reference sequence). Here the CDR3 reads CAAYAGSRYGYTF. Written as DNA, the CDR3 is TGCGCCGCCTACGCGGGGTCTCGCTATGGCTACACCTTC.

V is TRBV30 and J is TRBJ2-1, with 8 bases fitting TRBD2. The V gene end was trimmed by 7 bases and the J gene end by 11 bases; junction bases not matched to a gene: 7. This CDR3 has 11 residues. The germline V gene encodes CDR1 GTSNPN and CDR2 SVGIG (reference sequence). As DNA, the CDR3 is TGTGCCTCGGGGGGGAGATATAAGCAGTTCTTC. Residues: CASGGRYKQFF.

CDR3 in amino acids: CASSQEGISNQPQHF. CDR3 sequence (DNA): TGCGCCAGCAGCCAGGAGGGGATTAGCAATCAGCCCCAGCATTTT. The rearrangement links TRBV4-1 to TRBJ1-5, with a weak D call TRBD1 (5 bases). V was trimmed by 3 bases and J by 0 bases, leaving 9 bases between them. The CDR3 covers 15 residues. Germline loops: CDR1 MGHRA, CDR2 YSYEKL.

CDR3 bases: TGTGCCAGCAGACCCCGTGGACAACTTCGAACACTAGCCAAAAACATTCAGTACTTC. Its translation: CASRPRGQLRTLAKNIQYF. The V and J genes are TRBV28 and TRBJ2-4; tentatively, D is TRBD1 (5 bases). V lost 6 bases, J lost 0 bases, and 24 bases lay in between. Per germline, CDR1 MDHEN and CDR2 SYDVKM. The CDR3 is made up of 19 amino acids. The whole variable domain, filled in from reference TRBV28 and TRBJ2-4, reads DVKVTQSSRYLVKRTGEKVFLECVQDMDHENMFWYRQDPGLGLRLIYFSYDVKMKEKGDIPEGYSVSREKKERFSLILESASTNQTSMYLCASRPRGQLRTLAKNIQYFGAGTRLSVL.

In this sample, this clone turned up once. CDR3 residues: CASSLDRGEMYEQYF. In nucleotides, the CDR3 is TGTGCCAGCAGCTTAGACAGGGGCGAAATGTACGAGCAGTACTTC. The chain combines TRBV7-2 with TRBJ2-7, with TRBD1 matching over 7 bases. The trim removed 1 base at V and 4 bases at J, leaving 7 bases unmatched. There are 15 residues in the CDR3. Per germline, CDR1 SGHTA and CDR2 FQGNSA. Full variable domain (outside the CDR3, taken from reference TRBV7-2 and TRBJ2-7): GAGVSQSPSNKVTEKGKDVELRCDPISGHTALYWYRQSLGQGLEFLIYFQGNSAPDKSGLPSDRFSAERTGGSVSTLTIQRTQQEDSAVYLCASSLDRGEMYEQYFGPGTRLTVT.

This rearrangement joins TRBV7-9 to TRBJ1-2, with D tentatively TRBD1 (6 bases). Germline loops: CDR1 SEHNR, CDR2 FQNEAQ (reference sequence). CDR3 length equals 15 residues. V gave up 4 bases and J gave up 3 bases, with 15 bases separating them. The CDR3 region has the DNA TGTGCCAGCAGCTCAGGGGTCGCTCCCTACTATGGCTACACCTTC. Its protein is CASSSGVAPYYGYTF.

V usage is TRBV19 and J usage is TRBJ1-5, with TRBD1 matching over 9 bases. CDR1 is LNHDA and CDR2 is SQIVND in the germline V gene (reference sequence). The CDR3 sequence is 15 residues long. V shed 6 bases, J shed 2 bases, and the junction held 5 bases outside the gene matches. CDR3 bases: TGTGCCAGTAGCCGGGACAGGGAGGGCAATCAGCCCCAGCATTTT. Amino acid sequence: CASSRDREGNQPQHF.

The CDR3 nucleotides read TGTGCCTGGAATCCAGGGGGCGGTGGCACTGAAGCTTTCTTT. Encoded protein: CAWNPGGGGTEAFF. V gene TRBV30 combines with J gene TRBJ1-1; 8 positions agree with TRBD1. Trimming at V came to 4 bases and at J to 4 bases, leaving 8 bases not matched to a gene. This CDR3 comprises 14 residues. Germline loops: CDR1 GTSNPN, CDR2 SVGIG (reference sequence).